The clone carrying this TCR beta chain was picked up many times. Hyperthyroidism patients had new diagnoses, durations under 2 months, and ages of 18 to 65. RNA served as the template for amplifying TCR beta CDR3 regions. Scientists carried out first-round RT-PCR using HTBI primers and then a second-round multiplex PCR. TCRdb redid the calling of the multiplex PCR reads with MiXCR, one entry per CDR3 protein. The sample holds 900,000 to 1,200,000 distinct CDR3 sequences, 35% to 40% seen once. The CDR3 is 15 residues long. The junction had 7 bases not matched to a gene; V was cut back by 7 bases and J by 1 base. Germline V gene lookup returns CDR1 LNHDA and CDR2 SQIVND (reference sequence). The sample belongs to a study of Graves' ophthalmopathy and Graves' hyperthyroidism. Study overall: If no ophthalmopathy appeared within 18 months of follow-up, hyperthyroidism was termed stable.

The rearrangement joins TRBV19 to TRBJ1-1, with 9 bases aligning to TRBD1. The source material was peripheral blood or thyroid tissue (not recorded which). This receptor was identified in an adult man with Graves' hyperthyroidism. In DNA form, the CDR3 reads TGTGCCAGTACCACGTACAGGGGGCGGAACACTGAAGCTTTCTTT. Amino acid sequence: CASTTYRGRNTEAFF.